The entry that follows covers one TCR beta chain sequence. The sample belongs to a study of tumor-infiltrating lymphocytes in primary liver carcinoma. The wider study: Spanning 30 to 69 years of age, the patients were men and women. Sample yields of productive TCRbeta reads, ranging from roughly 3.65 to 8 million, were similar across tissue types.

The study extracted blood RNA from unsorted whole blood and also extracted germline DNA. This CDR3 comprises 14 residues. Trimming took 6 bases from V and 2 from J; bases not matched to a gene: 2. With a constant-region primer, TCR beta cDNA was made from 450 to 500 ng of total RNA. Amplification in three nested multiplex PCR rounds with slightly modified ARM-PCR gave rise to TCR beta libraries. With TRBV1-TRBV30 forward primers and a C-beta reverse primer, the first two PCR rounds were run for approximately 10 cycles each. TCRdb passed the multiplex PCR reads through MiXCR, listing each CDR3 protein once. The table shows about 180,000 distinct CDR3 sequences, with about 60% occurring only once.

This TCR derives from a man between 35 and 55 years old with primary liver carcinoma and hepatitis B virus infection. This chain links TRBV12-3 or TRBV12-4 with TRBJ2-2; 8 bases line up with TRBD2. Source material: peripheral blood. The CDR3 loop reads CASSRTSNTGELFF. In nucleotides, the CDR3 is TGTGCCAGCAGCAGGACTAGCAACACCGGGGAGCTGTTTTTT.